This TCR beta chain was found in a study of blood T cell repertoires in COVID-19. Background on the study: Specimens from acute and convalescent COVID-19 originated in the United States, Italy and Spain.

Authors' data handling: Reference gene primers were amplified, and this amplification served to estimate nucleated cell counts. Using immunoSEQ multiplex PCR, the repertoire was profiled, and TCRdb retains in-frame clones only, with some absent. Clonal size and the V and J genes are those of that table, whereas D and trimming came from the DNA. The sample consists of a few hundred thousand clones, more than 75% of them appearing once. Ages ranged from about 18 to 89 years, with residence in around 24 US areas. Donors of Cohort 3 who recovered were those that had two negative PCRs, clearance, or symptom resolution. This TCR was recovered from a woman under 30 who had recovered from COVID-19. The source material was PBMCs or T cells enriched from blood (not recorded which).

The CDR3 DNA is TGCAGCCCCTTTTCAGGGGGGACCTACAATGAGCAGTTCTTC. Translating gives CSPFSGGTYNEQFF. The genes are TRBV29-1 and TRBJ2-1; tentatively, D is TRBD1 (7 bases). This CDR3 has 14 amino acids. V was shortened by 8 bases and J by 2 bases, with 16 bases between the two germline ends. Germline assignment: CDR1 SQVTM and CDR2 ANQGSEA.